Presented here are 12 T cell receptor beta chains from one specimen sequenced in a study of shared clonotypes between healthy human individuals. Some clones are missing from TCRdb's copy, which holds only in-frame ones; the method was immunoSEQ multiplex PCR. The table records about 980,000 clones, about three quarters of them present only once. Sequenced input: memory CD4+ T cells sorted from blood. Regarding subset: CD45RA-negative fraction. The receptors stem from a man between 18 and 29 years old in good health.

V is TRBV5-1 and J is TRBJ2-1, with 14 bases that match TRBD2. Trimming at V came to 3 bases and at J to 6 bases, leaving 8 bases not matched to a gene. Germline CDR1 reads SGHRS; CDR2 reads YFSETQ. There are 17 residues in the CDR3. The CDR3 sequence is CASSWGLAGVGGNEQFF. Written as DNA, the CDR3 is TGCGCCAGCAGCTGGGGACTAGCGGGAGTAGGCGGCAATGAGCAGTTCTTC.

The sample holds a few counts of this clone. V gene TRBV5-1 combines with J gene TRBJ2-5; the match to TRBD2 covers 10 bases. Germline V CDR1 and CDR2: SGHRS, YFSETQ. The V gene end was trimmed by 4 bases and the J gene end by 5 bases; junction bases not matched to a gene: 8. This CDR3 has 15 amino acids. The CDR3 nucleotides are TGCGCCAGCAGCCCCAGCGGGGGGGCTGAGGAGACCCAGTACTTC. This gives the protein CASSPSGGAEETQYF. The whole variable domain, remainder taken from reference TRBV5-1 and TRBJ2-5, is KAGVTQTPRYLIKTRGQQVTLSCSPISGHRSVSWYQQTPGQGLQFLFEYFSETQRNKGNFPGRFSGRQFSNSRSEMNVSTLELGDSALYLCASSPSGGAEETQYFGPGTRLLVL.

This clone was detected many times. This chain connects TRBV5-1 to TRBJ1-4; 7 bases are a match to TRBD1. CDR1 SGHRS and CDR2 YFSETQ come from the germline V gene. The CDR3 spans 18 residues. With V trimmed by 5 bases and J by 0 bases, 13 bases remained unmatched. The CDR3 reads CASSGRDRSLATNEKLFF. The CDR3 nucleotides are TGCGCCAGCAGTGGGAGGGACAGATCTCTAGCAACTAATGAAAAACTGTTTTTT.

V gene TRBV27 combines with J gene TRBJ2-3, with D possibly matching TRBD2 (6 bases). The germline CDR1 and CDR2 sequences are MNHEY and SMNVEV (reference sequence). The CDR3 extends over 14 amino acids. The V end was cut by 4 bases, the J end by 1 base, with 9 bases between. CDR3 in DNA: TGTGCCAGCAGTTCCATAGCGGGCACAGATACGCAGTATTTT. Protein sequence: CASSSIAGTDTQYF.

This chain joins TRBV14 and TRBJ2-1, with D perhaps TRBD2 (5 bases). The germline CDR1 and CDR2 sequences are SGHDN and FVKESK. V lost 10 bases and J 3 bases, leaving 25 bases between the germline ends. This CDR3 has 17 residues. The DNA of the CDR3 is TGTGCCACCGAAATGGCCAGGAGGCCTTCTTTCTACAATGAGCAGTTCTTC. It is translated as CATEMARRPSFYNEQFF.

V gene TRBV6-5 combines with J gene TRBJ2-7, with a possible D match to TRBD2 (6 bases). Trimming removed 6 bases from V and 6 bases from J, with 15 bases in between. Germline V gives CDR1 MNHEY, CDR2 SVGAGI. The CDR3 extends over 13 amino acids. CDR3 sequence reads: CASSSLEGSEQYF. The CDR3 bases are TGTGCCAGCAGCTCTTTGGAGGGTTCCGAGCAGTACTTC.

The V and J genes are TRBV5-5 and TRBJ1-5; 8 bases are shared with TRBD1. Germline-derived CDR1 and CDR2 are SGHKS and YYEKEE (reference sequence). The CDR3 runs to 15 residues. The junction had 7 bases not matched to a gene; V was cut back by 3 bases and J by 5 bases. As DNA, the CDR3 is TGTGCCAGCAGCTGGGAGGACAGGGACCATCAGCCCCAGCATTTT. Translating it yields CASSWEDRDHQPQHF. The whole variable domain, filled in from reference TRBV5-5 and TRBJ1-5, reads DAGVTQSPTHLIKTRGQQVTLRCSPISGHKSVSWYQQVLGQGPQFIFQYYEKEERGRGNFPDRFSARQFPNYSSELNVNALLLGDSALYLCASSWEDRDHQPQHFGDGTRLSIL.

V gene TRBV30 combines with J gene TRBJ2-2; D is uncertain. The V end lost 5 bases, the J end lost 4 bases, and 8 bases lay between the germline ends. The CDR3 is 12 amino acids. Looked up from germline, CDR1 is GTSNPN and CDR2 is SVGIG (reference sequence). In DNA form, the CDR3 reads TGTGCCTGGCTACCTTTCACCGGGGAGCTGTTTTTT. This codes for CAWLPFTGELFF. Full variable domain (outside the CDR3, taken from reference TRBV30 and TRBJ2-2): SQTIHQWPATLVQPVGSPLSLECTVEGTSNPNLYWYRQAAGRGLQLLFYSVGIGQISSEVPQNLSASRPQDRQFILSSKKLLLSDSGFYLCAWLPFTGELFFGEGSRLTVL.

The rearrangement joins TRBV7-9 to TRBJ1-6, with D hard to call. CDR3 size: 14 residues. Germline CDR1 and CDR2: SEHNR and FQNEAQ (reference sequence). Trimming removed 1 base at V and 7 bases at J, with 8 bases between. The CDR3 DNA reads TGTGCCAGCAGCTTAGGGGCGGAGAATTCACCCCTCCACTTT. Its translation is CASSLGAENSPLHF.

This chain connects TRBV30 to TRBJ2-1; 7 nucleotides line up with TRBD2. Germline lookup yields CDR1 GTSNPN and CDR2 SVGIG (reference sequence). CDR3 length: 17 amino acids. V shed 3 bases, J shed 0 bases, and the junction held 11 bases outside the gene matches. CDR3 sequence (DNA): TGTGCCTGGAGCCCCGGACTAGTTTTTAGCTCCTACAATGAGCAGTTCTTC. Protein product: CAWSPGLVFSSYNEQFF. Variable domain in full (rest from reference TRBV30 and TRBJ2-1): SQTIHQWPATLVQPVGSPLSLECTVEGTSNPNLYWYRQAAGRGLQLLFYSVGIGQISSEVPQNLSASRPQDRQFILSSKKLLLSDSGFYLCAWSPGLVFSSYNEQFFGPGTRLTVL.

In this sample, this clone turned up once. CDR3 loop: CASSLAGSGTSGSYEQYF. CDR3 nucleotides: TGTGCCAGCAGCTTGGCGGGTAGCGGGACTAGCGGATCCTACGAGCAGTACTTC. V is TRBV5-4 and J is TRBJ2-7; TRBD2 matches at 11 bases. The CDR3 has 18 amino acids. J was trimmed by 1 base and V by 0 bases; bases with no gene match: 9. CDR1 and CDR2 (germline): SGHNT, YYREEE (reference sequence).

This clone occurred a few times. V gene TRBV2 combines with J gene TRBJ2-5, with 10 bases aligning to TRBD2. Germline V lookup: CDR1 SNHLY, CDR2 FYNNEI. V lost 8 bases to trimming and J lost 1 base; unmatched junction nucleotides: 7. The CDR3 has 15 residues. CDR3 coding DNA: TGTGCCAGCCCCGTTAAGCGGGAGGGCCAAGAGACCCAGTACTTC. Protein product: CASPVKREGQETQYF.